The clone carrying this TCR beta chain has a count of ten or more. The sample is drawn from a study of Graves' ophthalmopathy and Graves' hyperthyroidism. The CDR3 contains 13 residues. Trimming pared 1 base from V and 5 bases from J, leaving 8 bases between. Amplified material comprised TCR beta CDR3 regions derived from RNA transcripts. In the first round, RT-PCR was carried out with HTBI primers, and a multiplex PCR formed the second round. One entry per CDR3 protein results from TCRdb running MiXCR on the multiplex PCR reads. The data hold hundreds of thousands of distinct CDR3 sequences, with about 20% observed a single time.

V and J are TRBV12-3 or TRBV12-4 and TRBJ1-2; the D gene is possibly TRBD1 (5 bases). The source is a woman aged 18 to 35 with stable Graves' hyperthyroidism. Some clones in this sample may be carry-over from other donors' samples. The material sequenced was peripheral blood. CDR3 residues: CASSLGDLYGYTF. The CDR3 bases are TGTGCCAGCAGTTTAGGGGACCTTTATGGCTACACCTTC.